The 19 T cell receptor beta chains presented below share a single source sample, sequenced in a study of T cells in Graves' hyperthyroidism and ophthalmopathy. What was amplified from RNA transcripts were TCR beta CDR3 regions. With the HTBI primer set, the TCR CDR3 went through a first round of RT-PCR. TCRdb independently ran MiXCR on the multiplex PCR reads; one entry per CDR3 protein. This sample has under 550,000 distinct CDR3 sequences, with about 13% found just once. Sequenced material: blood. These receptors were taken from a woman under 30 with Graves' hyperthyroidism.

With regard to this clonotype: The CDR3 end shows no conserved phenylalanine or tryptophan, and so a read error is likely. The chain joins TRBV3-1 to TRBJ2-1, with 8 nucleotides matching TRBD2. The V gene end was trimmed by 5 bases and the J gene end by 6 bases; junction bases not matched to a gene: 9. CDR1 is LGHDT, CDR2 YNNKEL, per germline (reference sequence). This CDR3 is built from 15 residues. The CDR3 here is CASSVTGGGGNEQFL. The CDR3, as DNA: TGTGCCAGCAGCGTAACGGGAGGGGGAGGCAATGAGCAGTTCCTC.

Details on this clonotype: Being one base from a much bigger clone, this may be a read error. The chain employs TRBV30 and TRBJ2-7; possibly TRBD1 for D (6 bases). CDR3 size: 11 residues. Germline CDR1 reads GTSNPN; CDR2 reads SVGIG (reference sequence). As DNA, the CDR3 is TGTGCCTGGGGACAGTTCTACGAGCAGCACTTC. Amino acid sequence: CAWGQFYEQHF.

This clonotype turned up a few times. The chain joins TRBV6-1 to TRBJ1-4, with TRBD1 as a possible D gene (5 bases). Germline lookup yields CDR1 MNHNS and CDR2 SASEGT. V was trimmed by 8 bases and J by 8 bases, leaving 15 bases between them. The CDR3 has 13 amino acids. For the CDR3, the DNA is TGTGCCAGCGAGGCAGGGCTGAGAGAAAAACTGTTTTTT. Amino acids: CASEAGLREKLFF.

This chain links TRBV6-1 with TRBJ1-2; maybe TRBD1 (6 bases). The CDR3 is 16 amino acids. Germline CDR1 is MNHNS and CDR2 is SASEGT. Trimming pared 6 bases from V and 7 bases from J, leaving 24 bases between. DNA of the CDR3: TGTGCCAGCAGGAACCCTGCAGGGTCAGGGGATAGTGGCTACACCTTC. Translating gives CASRNPAGSGDSGYTF.

V gene TRBV4-1 combines with J gene TRBJ2-1; 10 positions agree with TRBD1. This CDR3 region has 16 residues. The J segment lost 5 bases and the V segment lost 11 bases, leaving 15 bases of the junction unmatched. The germline V gene has CDR1 MGHRA and CDR2 YSYEKL. Here the CDR3 reads CAPLAIRGQGNNEQFF. The CDR3 nucleotides read TGCGCCCCCTTGGCAATAAGGGGACAGGGGAACAATGAGCAGTTCTTC.

The rearrangement uses TRBV7-9 and TRBJ2-3; tentatively, D is TRBD1 or TRBD2 (5 bases each). Germline assignment: CDR1 SEHNR and CDR2 FQNEAQ (reference sequence). V was pared by 5 bases and J by 5 bases, with 17 bases between. The CDR3 totals 15 residues. As DNA, the CDR3 is TGTGCCAGCAGCGCGCCTGCAGGGAGAGTAGATACGCAGTATTTT. Its translation: CASSAPAGRVDTQYF.

Only a few counts were recorded for this clonotype. The chain links TRBV15 to TRBJ1-2, with D hard to call. V lost 0 bases to trimming and J lost 4 bases, with 15 bases between them. Germline V gives CDR1 LNHNV, CDR2 YYDKDF (reference sequence). The CDR3 runs to 16 residues. This CDR3 is CATSRDPAGQSYGYTF. The CDR3 bases are TGTGCCACCAGCAGAGACCCTGCTGGTCAGAGCTATGGCTACACCTTC.

This clonotype was recorded a few times. The chain links TRBV20-1 to TRBJ2-3; 8 nucleotides line up with TRBD2. Germline lookup yields CDR1 DFQATT and CDR2 SNEGSKA (reference sequence). The CDR3 covers 15 residues. V lost 3 bases, J lost 1 base, and 6 bases stayed unmatched. The CDR3, as DNA: TGCAGTGCTAGTTCGGGAGGGCCTGGCACAGATACGCAGTATTTT. Amino acids: CSASSGGPGTDTQYF.

This clonotype was counted ten times or more. V usage is TRBV11-3 and J usage is TRBJ2-1; 8 nucleotides match TRBD2. The trim removed 5 bases at V and 0 bases at J, leaving 6 bases unmatched. The CDR3 is 16 residues long. Looked up from germline, CDR1 is SGHNT and CDR2 is YENEEA. The CDR3 region has the DNA TGTGCCAGCAGCCAACAAAGCGGGAGCTCCTACAATGAGCAGTTCTTC. It is translated as CASSQQSGSSYNEQFF.

V and J are TRBV20-1 and TRBJ2-1; 15 bases fit TRBD2. With V trimmed by 6 bases and J by 3 bases, 3 bases remained unmatched. Germline CDR1 is DFQATT and CDR2 is SNEGSKA (reference sequence). The CDR3 runs 15 residues. The CDR3 bases are TGCAGTGCCGGGACTAGCGGGAGGTTCTACAATGAGCAGTTCTTC. It specifies CSAGTSGRFYNEQFF.

This clonotype was found many times. This chain uses TRBV28 with TRBJ1-1; D may be TRBD1 (5 bases). CDR3 size: 15 residues. Trimming stripped 7 bases from V and 0 bases from J, with 15 bases between. Per germline, CDR1 MDHEN and CDR2 SYDVKM. The CDR3 sequence: CASTNSGGMNTEAFF. For the CDR3, the DNA is TGTGCCAGCACCAATTCTGGGGGTATGAACACTGAAGCTTTCTTT.

This clonotype was observed a handful of times. V usage is TRBV15 and J usage is TRBJ1-2; a weak D match, TRBD1 (5 bases). Germline V CDR1 and CDR2: LNHNV, YYDKDF (reference sequence). The germline V and J ends were trimmed by 0 bases and 4 bases, with 9 bases remaining between them. This CDR3 region has 14 residues. The CDR3 DNA follows: TGTGCCACCAGCAGAGATACAGGTCTCTATGGCTACACCTTC. It encodes CATSRDTGLYGYTF.

The chain combines TRBV2 with TRBJ1-4; 7 bases are a match to TRBD1. From germline, CDR1 is SNHLY and CDR2 FYNNEI. V gave up 7 bases and J gave up 12 bases; unmatched junction bases: 5. The CDR3 covers 11 residues. CDR3 nucleotides: TGTGCCAGCACCCCCGGGACAGAACTGTTTTTT. This sequence encodes CASTPGTELFF.

In this sample, this clonotype turned up many times. This chain joins TRBV20-1 and TRBJ1-1; a weak D match, TRBD1 (6 bases). Trimming shortened V by 3 bases and J by 5 bases, and 16 bases separated the two germline ends. Germline CDR1 and CDR2: DFQATT and SNEGSKA (reference sequence). The CDR3 consists of 14 residues. As DNA, the CDR3 is TGCAGTGCTAGTAAGCCGGGGGCTCGGACTGAAGCTTTCTTT. Translation gives CSASKPGARTEAFF.

This clonotype was found a few times. This sequence joins TRBV7-3 and TRBJ1-2; D might be TRBD1 (5 bases). This CDR3 is built from 15 residues. Trimming pared 5 bases from V and 5 bases from J, leaving 18 bases between. Germline CDR1 SGHTA, CDR2 FQGTGA. The CDR3 DNA reads as TGTGCCAGCAGCCCCCGGGACTCAAAGGGGTATGGCTACACCTTC. Translation: CASSPRDSKGYGYTF.

Ten or more counts support this clonotype. The V call is TRBV11-2, the J call TRBJ2-5; 10 bases are a match to TRBD2. V gave up 3 bases and J gave up 7 bases; unmatched junction bases: 5. The CDR3 runs to 14 residues. Germline loops: CDR1 SGHAT, CDR2 FQNNGV. The DNA of the CDR3 is TGTGCCAGCAGCTTGGGACTAGCGCAAAGGACCCAGTACTTC. As protein: CASSLGLAQRTQYF.

The chain recombines TRBV7-9 with TRBJ1-6, with a possible D match to TRBD1 (5 bases). The CDR3 runs 19 residues. Trimming removed 3 bases at V and 0 bases at J, with 18 bases between. Germline V gene sequence: CDR1 SEHNR, CDR2 FQNEAQ (reference sequence). This chain's CDR3 is CASSFPGPLNDSYNSPLHF. CDR3 sequence (DNA): TGTGCCAGCAGCTTCCCGGGGCCCCTGAACGACTCCTATAATTCACCCCTCCACTTT.

This clonotype came up many times. The chain employs TRBV20-1 and TRBJ2-3, with 10 bases aligning to TRBD2. The V gene's germline CDR1 is DFQATT and CDR2 SNEGSKA (reference sequence). V dropped 2 bases and J dropped 0; count of bases not matched to a gene: 5. The CDR3 length is 16 residues. CDR3 sequence (DNA): TGCAGTGCTAGACCTATAGCGGGAGGAAGCACAGATACGCAGTATTTT. It codes for CSARPIAGGSTDTQYF.

This clonotype showed up many times. The V and J genes are TRBV28 and TRBJ2-5, with TRBD1 matching over 8 bases. V dropped 6 bases and J dropped 11; count of bases not matched to a gene: 8. The CDR3 length is 12 residues. Germline loops: CDR1 MDHEN, CDR2 SYDVKM. For the CDR3, the DNA is TGTGCCAGCAGACTGGACAGGGCAGTACAGTACTTC. Its translation: CASRLDRAVQYF.